Listed below are T cell receptor beta chains from one sample, sequenced in a study of tumor-infiltrating lymphocytes in glioblastoma multiforme. One entry per CDR3 protein, called by TCRdb with MiXCR from the multiplex PCR reads. This table holds about 13,000 distinct CDR3 sequences, 66% found once. The sample was brain tumor tissue. The receptors were sampled from a male donor with glioblastoma. Each CDR3 is given with its conserved first and last residue. The D gene is left open where the match is weak. The size field is filled for only some rows; it gives once, few, many or a size class.

clone_size	d_call	v_call	j_call	cdr3_nt	cdr3_aa
once	.	TRBV6-5	TRBJ2-7	TGTGCCAGCAGTTACTCGATGTATCAGGCCCATGAGCAGTACTTC	CASSYSMYQAHEQYF
.	.	TRBV11-2	TRBJ2-3	TGTGCCAGCAGCTTTCTACCAGATACGCAGTATTTT	CASSFLPDTQYF
.	.	TRBV4-2	TRBJ2-1	TGTGCCGGCAGCCAAGTATGGGGGTCAAACAATGAGCAGTTCTTT	CAGSQVWGSNNEQFF
.	.	TRBV6-1	TRBJ2-7	TGTGCCAGCAGTGATCCCGGCCCGGCGGCCCCTAAAAAACAGCAGTACTTC	CASSDPGPAAPKKQQYF
once	TRBD1	TRBV6-1	TRBJ1-4	TGTGCCAGCAGTGCCCCCTGGGGACAGGGTCCCGAAAAACTGTTTTTT	CASSAPWGQGPEKLFF
.	TRBD2	TRBV20-1	TRBJ2-3	TGCAGTGCTTCTCTAGCGGCAGGACGCACAGATACGCAGTATTTT	CSASLAAGRTDTQYF
.	.	TRBV11-2	TRBJ1-2	TGTGCCAGCAGCCCCCGTCGGGGGCCTAACTATGGCTACACCTTC	CASSPRRGPNYGYTF
.	TRBD1	TRBV12-3/TRBV12-4	TRBJ2-7	TGTGCCAGCAGACCGGGACAGGGTCCCTACGAGCAGTACTTC	CASRPGQGPYEQYF
.	TRBD2	TRBV5-4	TRBJ2-3	TGTGCCAGCAGCTTAAGCGGGGGTAGTGGCGATACGCGGTTTTTT	CASSLSGGSGDTRFF
few	TRBD2	TRBV4-2	TRBJ2-3	TGTGCCAGCAGCCAAGGCTGGAGCGGGGGGGATACAGATACGCAGTATTTT	CASSQGWSGGDTDTQYF
.	TRBD1	TRBV20-1	TRBJ1-2	TGCAGTGCTAGGAGGGACAGTATTAGCTATGGCTACACCTTC	CSARRDSISYGYTF
once	TRBD2	TRBV5-1	TRBJ2-7	TGCGCCAGCAGCATTACTAGCGGACCCTCCTACGAGCAGTACTTC	CASSITSGPSYEQYF
.	TRBD2	TRBV20-1	TRBJ2-1	TGCAGTGCTATTCGACCGGGACTAGCGGGAATGAATGATCAGCTCTTC	CSAIRPGLAGMNDQLF
many	.	TRBV10-3	TRBJ2-1	TGTGCCATCAGTGAGCCGGACAAGCAGAACAATGAGCAGTTCTTC	CAISEPDKQNNEQFF
large	TRBD2	TRBV11-2	TRBJ2-1	TGTGCCAGCAGCTTATATAAGCGGGAGTGGGACCATGAGCAGTTCTTC	CASSLYKREWDHEQFF
.	.	TRBV11-2	TRBJ2-3	TGTGCCAGCAGCTTAGATCTGACAGGCTTTAGCACAGATACGCAGTATTTT	CASSLDLTGFSTDTQYF
.	.	TRBV12-3/TRBV12-4	TRBJ2-1	TGCGCCAGCGTTACTCTGGGGGGGCCGGAGAATGAGCAGCTCTTC	CASVTLGGPENEQLF
.	.	TRBV6-5	TRBJ2-7	TGTGCCAGCAGTTACGGGGGCCAGGCCTCCTACGAGCAGCACTTC	CASSYGGQASYEQHF
.	.	TRBV12-3/TRBV12-4	TRBJ2-5	TGTACCAGCAGTTCCGCTAGCAGGACATACGAGACCCAGTACTTC	CTSSSASRTYETQYF
.	TRBD1	TRBV11-2	TRBJ2-5	TGTGCCAGCAGCCAAACAGGGGTCGGCCAAGAGACCCAGTACTTC	CASSQTGVGQETQYF
.	TRBD2	TRBV20-1	TRBJ2-7	TGCAGTGCTAGTCGACTAACGGGAGGAAGGTACGAACAGTACTTC	CSASRLTGGRYEQYF
.	.	TRBV7-9	TRBJ2-1	TGTGCCAGTAGCCCCGGGGAGGCCAATAAGCAGTTCTTC	CASSPGEANKQFF
once	.	TRBV12-3/TRBV12-4	TRBJ2-7	TGTGCCAGCAGCATCGGGGGCCAAGGTGGAGAGCAGTACTTC	CASSIGGQGGEQYF
.	.	TRBV7-9	TRBJ2-2	TGTGCCAGCAGCTTTGAAGAGGTAGGCACCGGGGAGCTGTTTTTT	CASSFEEVGTGELFF
medium-sized	.	TRBV4-1	TRBJ2-7	TGCGCCAGCAGCCAAGATCTAACAGGGTTAGGAAACTACGAGCAGTACTTC	CASSQDLTGLGNYEQYF
.	.	TRBV5-4	TRBJ2-5	TGTGCCAACAGCCCAGATTTGGAGGAGACCCAGTACTTC	CANSPDLEETQYF
.	.	TRBV6-5	TRBJ1-1	TGTGCCAGCAGCTATCAGCAAGAGGGCACTGAAGCTTTCTTT	CASSYQQEGTEAFF
.	TRBD2	TRBV20-1	TRBJ2-5	TGCAGTGCTGTGGTAGCGGGGGCGTACCAAGAGACCCAGTACTTC	CSAVVAGAYQETQYF
once	TRBD2	TRBV20-1	TRBJ2-1	TGTAGTGGTAGTCGACCGGGACTAGCGGGAGTGAATGAGCAGTTCTTC	CSGSRPGLAGVNEQFF
.	.	TRBV12-3/TRBV12-4	TRBJ2-1	TGTGCCAGCAGTTGGGAAAACTACAATGAGCAGTTCTTC	CASSWENYNEQFF
few	.	TRBV12-3/TRBV12-4	TRBJ2-7	TGTGCCAGCAGTCGACAGGAAGCCTACGAGCAGTACTTC	CASSRQEAYEQYF
.	.	TRBV4-1	TRBJ2-7	TGCGCCAGCGGCCAGGACCTGATAGGGTCCCTCGAGCAGTACTTC	CASGQDLIGSLEQYF
.	.	TRBV6-5	TRBJ2-5	TGTGCCAGCAGTACCCTGATGGCAAACCAAGAGACCCAGTACTTC	CASSTLMANQETQYF
many	.	TRBV24-1	TRBJ2-2	TGTGCCACCAGTGAGAGAGTCGGGGAGCTGTTTTTT	CATSERVGELFF
.	TRBD1	TRBV11-3	TRBJ1-3	TGTGCCACCTATAAGGGGGCCTGCGATCACCCCATCTCTGGAAACACCATATATTTT	CATYKGACDHPISGNTIYF
few	.	TRBV3-1	TRBJ2-5	TGTGCCAGCAGCCGGGTTCCAGAGACCCAGTACTTC	CASSRVPETQYF
.	TRBD1	TRBV19	TRBJ2-7	TGTGCCAGTAGCGGAACGACAGGGGGCCGCTACGAGCAGTACTTC	CASSGTTGGRYEQYF
.	.	TRBV12-3/TRBV12-4	TRBJ1-1	TGTGCCAGCAGGGAGGGGGGGCGAGGCACTGAAGCTTTCTTT	CASREGGRGTEAFF
.	.	TRBV7-9	TRBJ1-4	TGTGCCATCAGCCGGACAGCGGGTAATGAAAAACTGTTTTTT	CAISRTAGNEKLFF
.	.	TRBV29-1	TRBJ2-1	TGCAGCGTCGAGCCGGGACCCGAGACCTCCAATGTGCAATTCTTC	CSVEPGPETSNVQFF
.	.	TRBV20-1	TRBJ2-1	TGCAGTGCTTTTGACCAACGTAACCACAATAAGCAGTTCTTC	CSAFDQRNHNKQFF
.	.	TRBV5-5	TRBJ2-1	TGTGCCAGCAGCTTCGGGGCTAACACGGGTGAGCAGTTCTTC	CASSFGANTGEQFF